A single sample is the source of the 19 T cell receptor beta chains below, sequenced in a study of T cell repertoires in cytomegalovirus infection. MiXCR was run by TCRdb on the reads, yielding one entry per CDR3 protein. The sample has 230,000 or so distinct CDR3 sequences, about a sixth seen once. The sample consisted of CD8+ T cells from PBMCs. The receptors shown here come from a human donor in good health (CMV status not recorded). Some clones in this sample may be carry-over from other donors' samples.

The table lists this clonotype with many counts. This rearrangement joins TRBV7-8 to TRBJ2-5; TRBD2 matches 8 bases. The V segment lost 3 bases and the J segment 2 bases; nucleotides outside the gene matches: 5. The V gene's germline CDR1 is SGHVS and CDR2 FQNEAQ. This CDR3 is 15 amino acids long. The CDR3 is CASSFAGGLQETQYF. Written as DNA, the CDR3 is TGTGCCAGCAGCTTTGCGGGGGGATTGCAAGAGACCCAGTACTTC.

V usage is TRBV5-6 and J usage is TRBJ2-7, with 8 positions matching TRBD2. J was trimmed by 2 bases and V by 0 bases; bases with no gene match: 4. CDR3 length equals 15 residues. Germline V lookup: CDR1 SGHDT, CDR2 YYEEEE. The CDR3 reads CASSLAGLVTYEQYF. The CDR3 bases are TGTGCCAGCAGCTTGGCGGGACTAGTAACCTACGAGCAGTACTTC.

The chain uses TRBV28 and TRBJ2-3; D may be TRBD2 (6 bases). V dropped 1 base and J dropped 6 bases, with 14 bases sitting between them. This CDR3 is built from 15 residues. The germline CDR1 and CDR2 sequences are MDHEN and SYDVKM. This chain's CDR3 is CASSLSLGGGDTQYF. The CDR3 region has the DNA TGTGCCAGCAGTTTATCACTCGGGGGAGGTGATACGCAGTATTTT.

To note about this clonotype: Just one base apart from a much larger clone, this may be a read error. The genes are TRBV7-2 and TRBJ1-2, with TRBD1 identical over 12 bases. This CDR3 has 15 amino acids. The germline gives CDR1 SGHTA, CDR2 FQGNSA. The CDR3: CASSFRDRGHGGFTF. In nucleotides, the CDR3 is TGTGCCAGCAGCTTCAGGGACAGGGGGCATGGTGGCTTCACCTTC.

This clonotype came up many times. V gene TRBV6-1 combines with J gene TRBJ2-3, with D perhaps TRBD1 or TRBD2 (5 bases each). Germline CDR1 reads MNHNS; CDR2 reads SASEGT. The CDR3 extends over 14 amino acids. Trimming stripped 8 bases from V and 2 bases from J, with 14 bases between. CDR3 DNA sequence: TGTGCCAGCTTGGGCAGGGACCACACAGATACGCAGTATTTT. Its translation: CASLGRDHTDTQYF.

This clonotype turned up a few times. The rearrangement links TRBV20-1 to TRBJ2-2, with D unresolved. Germline V lookup: CDR1 DFQATT, CDR2 SNEGSKA (reference sequence). The CDR3 consists of 15 residues. Trimming cost V 0 bases and J 1 base, with 9 bases left between them. CDR3 nucleotide sequence: TGCAGTGCTAGAGAGGCCTACCTGAACACCGGGGAGCTGTTTTTT. This sequence encodes CSAREAYLNTGELFF.

The J gene is TRBJ2-3, the V gene TRBV20-1, with D perhaps being TRBD1 or TRBD2 (6 bases each). CDR3 length: 16 residues. The V and J ends lost 0 bases and 2 bases respectively, with 15 bases between them. The germline V gene has CDR1 DFQATT and CDR2 SNEGSKA (reference sequence). In nucleotides, the CDR3 is TGCAGTGCTAGAGATAGGAGGGACACCTACACAGATACGCAGTATTTT. It translates to CSARDRRDTYTDTQYF.

This clonotype was found many times. Written as DNA, the CDR3 is TGTGCCAGCAGCTTAATCTTAGCGGGGGTTGCAGATACGCAGTATTTT. Translation gives CASSLILAGVADTQYF. V and J are TRBV7-6 and TRBJ2-3; TRBD2 matches 9 bases. CDR1 SGHVS and CDR2 FNYEAQ come from the germline V gene. There are 16 residues in the CDR3. V lost 2 bases to trimming and J lost 4 bases; unmatched junction nucleotides: 7.

This clonotype turned up a few times. The V and J genes are TRBV5-4 and TRBJ2-1; TRBD2 aligns across 11 bases. The CDR3 length is 17 residues. J was trimmed by 4 bases and V by 3 bases; bases with no gene match: 9. CDR1 and CDR2 from the germline V gene are SGHNT and YYREEE (reference sequence). CDR3 nucleotides: TGTGCCAGCAGCTCATCCTTTAGCGGGGGGGCGTACAATGAGCAGTTCTTC. Translation gives CASSSSFSGGAYNEQFF.

This clonotype was counted between two and nine times. The chain has TRBV7-9 and TRBJ2-2; no firm D call. The CDR3 has 12 residues. V was cut by 2 bases and J by 7 bases, with 5 bases left in between. The germline V gene encodes CDR1 SEHNR and CDR2 FQNEAQ (reference sequence). The CDR3 nucleotides are TGTGCCAGCAGCTTAACGGTCGGGGAGCTGTTTTTT. Translation gives CASSLTVGELFF.

This clonotype was counted a few times. The chain links TRBV20-1 to TRBJ2-3, with 8 nucleotides matching TRBD2. After removal of 6 bases from V and 4 bases from J, the junction contained 12 bases not matched to a gene. The CDR3 consists of 15 residues. In germline, CDR1 is DFQATT, CDR2 SNEGSKA (reference sequence). This CDR3 reads CSAEPGTSGSDTQYF. In DNA, the CDR3 is TGCAGTGCCGAACCCGGGACTAGTGGCTCAGATACGCAGTATTTT.

This clonotype was counted between two and nine times. This sequence joins TRBV6-5 and TRBJ2-7, with D perhaps TRBD2 (5 bases). The CDR3 consists of 14 residues. V dropped 6 bases and J dropped 1 base, with 13 bases sitting between them. Germline-derived CDR1 and CDR2 are MNHEY and SVGAGI. CDR3 coding DNA: TGTGCCAGCAGGTTGATCCGGGGATCCTACGAGCAGTACTTC. It yields the protein CASRLIRGSYEQYF.

V gene TRBV6-2 or TRBV6-3 combines with J gene TRBJ2-1; 10 nucleotides line up with TRBD2. The CDR3 has 15 residues. The V gene end was trimmed by 5 bases and the J gene end by 4 bases; junction bases not matched to a gene: 5. Germline CDR1 MNHEY, CDR2 SVGEGT. The CDR3 DNA follows: TGTGCCAGCAGTCCCGGACTAGCGGAATACAATGAGCAGTTCTTC. It translates to CASSPGLAEYNEQFF.

V gene TRBV11-3 combines with J gene TRBJ2-1; D is perhaps TRBD1 or TRBD2 (5 bases each). V lost 5 bases and J 4 bases, leaving 18 bases between the germline ends. CDR1 and CDR2 (germline): SGHNT, YENEEA. The CDR3 has 16 residues. CDR3 amino acids: CASSPRPGTDYNEQFF. The DNA for the CDR3 is TGTGCCAGCAGCCCCCGCCCCGGGACGGATTACAATGAGCAGTTCTTC. Looking up the rest from reference TRBV11-3 and TRBJ2-1 gives the full variable domain: EAGVVQSPRYKIIEKKQPVAFWCNPISGHNTLYWYLQNLGQGPELLIRYENEEAVDDSQLPKDRFSAERLKGVDSTLKIQPAELGDSAVYLCASSPRPGTDYNEQFFGPGTRLTVL.

This clonotype was found many times. The V and J genes are TRBV7-2 and TRBJ2-3, with D uncertain. The CDR3 length is 15 residues. CDR1 and CDR2 (germline): SGHTA, FQGNSA. V lost 1 base and J 2 bases, leaving 10 bases between the germline ends. This CDR3 is CASSLGPGLTDTQYF. Written as DNA, the CDR3 is TGTGCCAGCAGCTTAGGTCCCGGTCTCACAGATACGCAGTATTTT.

This clonotype was seen ten or more times. This chain joins TRBV7-8 and TRBJ2-7; D is undetermined. The CDR3 contains 13 residues. V shed 0 bases and J shed 3 bases, with 6 bases lying between them. CDR1 and CDR2 (germline): SGHVS, FQNEAQ. In nucleotides, the CDR3 is TGTGCCAGCAGCTTAGCTTCGGTCTACGAGCAGTACTTC. Translating it yields CASSLASVYEQYF.

Here the CDR3 DNA reads TGCAGTGCTAGAGATGGACAGATAGACTATGGCTACACCTTC. Translating it yields CSARDGQIDYGYTF. The rearrangement links TRBV20-1 to TRBJ1-2; D is perhaps TRBD1 (6 bases). CDR1 and CDR2 from the germline V gene are DFQATT and SNEGSKA (reference sequence). The CDR3 length is 14 residues. Trimming left V 0 bases short and J 3 bases short, with 11 bases between.

This rearrangement joins TRBV10-3 to TRBJ1-3; no firm D call. The germline CDR1 and CDR2 sequences are ENHRY and SYGVKD. There are 13 residues in the CDR3. Trimming took off 7 bases at V and 0 bases at J, with 7 bases between the two ends. CDR3 bases: TGTGCCATCACGCCCAACTCTGGAAACACCATATATTTT. Residues: CAITPNSGNTIYF.

The V gene is TRBV7-6, the J gene TRBJ1-5; D gene uncertain. The CDR3 sequence is 15 residues long. Trimming stripped 1 base from V and 3 bases from J, with 10 bases between. The germline gives CDR1 SGHVS, CDR2 FNYEAQ. Written as DNA, the CDR3 is TGTGCCAGCAGCTTAGGTGGGGTTGACAATCAGCCCCAGCATTTT. Encoded protein: CASSLGGVDNQPQHF.